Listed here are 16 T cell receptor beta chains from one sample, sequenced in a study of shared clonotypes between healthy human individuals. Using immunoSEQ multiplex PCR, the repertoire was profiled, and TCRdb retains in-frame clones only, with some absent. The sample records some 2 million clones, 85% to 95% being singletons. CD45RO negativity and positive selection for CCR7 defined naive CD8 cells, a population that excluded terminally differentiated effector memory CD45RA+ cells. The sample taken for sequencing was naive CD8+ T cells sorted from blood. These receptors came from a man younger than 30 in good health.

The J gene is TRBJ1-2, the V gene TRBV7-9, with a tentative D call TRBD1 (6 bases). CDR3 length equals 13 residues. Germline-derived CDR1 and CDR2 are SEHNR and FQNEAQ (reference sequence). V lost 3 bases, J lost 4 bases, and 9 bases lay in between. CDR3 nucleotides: TGTGCCAGCAGCTTTGGACAGACCTATGGCTACACCTTC. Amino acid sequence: CASSFGQTYGYTF.

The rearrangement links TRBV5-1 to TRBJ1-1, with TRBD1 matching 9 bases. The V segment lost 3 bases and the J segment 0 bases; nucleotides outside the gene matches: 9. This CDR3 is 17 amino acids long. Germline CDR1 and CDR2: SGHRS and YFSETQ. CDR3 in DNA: TGCGCCAGCAGCTGGGGGACAGGGAAGGGGATGAACACTGAAGCTTTCTTT. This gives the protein CASSWGTGKGMNTEAFF.

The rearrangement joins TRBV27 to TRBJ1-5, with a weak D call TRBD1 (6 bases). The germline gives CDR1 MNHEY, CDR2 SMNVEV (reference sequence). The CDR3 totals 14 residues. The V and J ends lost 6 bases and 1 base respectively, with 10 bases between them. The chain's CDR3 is CASRGQFSNQPQHF. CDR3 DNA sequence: TGTGCCAGCAGAGGACAGTTCAGCAATCAGCCCCAGCATTTT.

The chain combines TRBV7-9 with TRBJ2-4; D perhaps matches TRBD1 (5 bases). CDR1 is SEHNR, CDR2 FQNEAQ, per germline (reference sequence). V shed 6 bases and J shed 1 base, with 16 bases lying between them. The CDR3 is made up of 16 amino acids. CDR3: CASSNTDSSAKNIQYF. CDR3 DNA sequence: TGTGCCAGCAGTAACACCGACAGCTCGGCCAAAAACATTCAGTACTTC.

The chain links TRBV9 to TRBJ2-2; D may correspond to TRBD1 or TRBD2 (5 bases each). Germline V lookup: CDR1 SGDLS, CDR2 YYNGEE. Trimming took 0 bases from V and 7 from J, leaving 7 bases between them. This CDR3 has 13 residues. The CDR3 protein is CASSVDGGGELFF. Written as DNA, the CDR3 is TGTGCCAGCAGCGTAGATGGGGGCGGGGAGCTGTTTTTT.

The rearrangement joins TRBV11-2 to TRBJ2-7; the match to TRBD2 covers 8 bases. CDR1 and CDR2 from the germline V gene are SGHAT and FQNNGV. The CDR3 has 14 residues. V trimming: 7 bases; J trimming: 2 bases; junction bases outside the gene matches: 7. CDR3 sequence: CASTPPGGPYEQYF. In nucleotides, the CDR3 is TGTGCCAGCACCCCTCCGGGGGGGCCCTACGAGCAGTACTTC. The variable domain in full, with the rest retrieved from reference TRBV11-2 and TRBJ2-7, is EAGVAQSPRYKIIEKRQSVAFWCNPISGHATLYWYQQILGQGPKLLIQFQNNGVVDDSQLPKDRFSAERLKGVDSTLKIQPAKLEDSAVYLCASTPPGGPYEQYFGPGTRLTVT.

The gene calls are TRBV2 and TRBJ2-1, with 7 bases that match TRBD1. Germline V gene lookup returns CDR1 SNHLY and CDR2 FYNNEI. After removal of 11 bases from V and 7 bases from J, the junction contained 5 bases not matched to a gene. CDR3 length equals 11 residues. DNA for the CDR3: TGTGCCGGCACAGGGGCGAATGAGCAGTTCTTC. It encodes CAGTGANEQFF. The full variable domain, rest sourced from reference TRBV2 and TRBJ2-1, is EPEVTQTPSHQVTQMGQEVILRCVPISNHLYFYWYRQILGQKVEFLVSFYNNEISEKSEIFDDQFSVERPDGSNFTLKIRSTKLEDSAMYFCAGTGANEQFFGPGTRLTVL.

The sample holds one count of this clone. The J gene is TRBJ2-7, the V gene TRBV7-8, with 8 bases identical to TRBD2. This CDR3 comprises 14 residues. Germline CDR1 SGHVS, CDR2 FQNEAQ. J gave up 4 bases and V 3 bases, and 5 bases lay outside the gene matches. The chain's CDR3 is CASSFGTRGYEQYF. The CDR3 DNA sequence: TGTGCCAGCAGCTTCGGGACTAGGGGGTACGAGCAGTACTTC.

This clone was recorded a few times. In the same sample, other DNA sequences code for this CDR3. Written as DNA, the CDR3 is TGTGCCAGCAGCCCTCACACAGATACGCAGTATTTT. It translates to CASSPHTDTQYF. The chain is built from TRBV7-9 and TRBJ2-3; D not resolved. The V and J ends lost 5 bases and 2 bases respectively, with 5 bases between them. This CDR3 is built from 12 residues. Per germline, CDR1 SEHNR and CDR2 FQNEAQ (reference sequence).

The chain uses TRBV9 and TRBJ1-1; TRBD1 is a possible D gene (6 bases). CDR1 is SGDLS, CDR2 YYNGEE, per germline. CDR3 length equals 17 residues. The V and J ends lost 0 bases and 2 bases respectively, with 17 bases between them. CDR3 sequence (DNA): TGTGCCAGCAGCGTAGAGGGGGACCCGCACGGTAACACTGAAGCTTTCTTT. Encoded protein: CASSVEGDPHGNTEAFF.

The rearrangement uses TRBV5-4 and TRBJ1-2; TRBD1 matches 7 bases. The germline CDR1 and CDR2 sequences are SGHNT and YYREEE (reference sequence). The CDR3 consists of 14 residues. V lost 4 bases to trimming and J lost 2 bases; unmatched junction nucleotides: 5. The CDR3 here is CASSGDRVNYGYTF. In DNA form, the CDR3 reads TGTGCCAGCAGCGGTGACAGGGTGAACTATGGCTACACCTTC. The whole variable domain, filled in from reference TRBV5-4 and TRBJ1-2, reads ETGVTQSPTHLIKTRGQQVTLRCSSQSGHNTVSWYQQALGQGPQFIFQYYREEENGRGNFPPRFSGLQFPNYSSELNVNALELDDSALYLCASSGDRVNYGYTFGSGTRLTVV.

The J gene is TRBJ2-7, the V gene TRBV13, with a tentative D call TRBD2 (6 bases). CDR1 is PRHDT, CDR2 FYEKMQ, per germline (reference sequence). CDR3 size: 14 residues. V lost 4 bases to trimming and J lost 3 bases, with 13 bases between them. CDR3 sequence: CASSSSSGVYEQYF. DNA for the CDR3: TGTGCCAGCAGCTCCAGTTCGGGAGTCTACGAGCAGTACTTC.

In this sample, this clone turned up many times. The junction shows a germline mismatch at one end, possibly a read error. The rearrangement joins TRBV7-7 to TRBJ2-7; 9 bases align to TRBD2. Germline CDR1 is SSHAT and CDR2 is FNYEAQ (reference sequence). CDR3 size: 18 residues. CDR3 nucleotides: TGTGCTAGCAGCTTAGACCGACTAGCGGTTGCCAGCTCCTACGAGCAGTACTTC. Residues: CASSLDRLAVASSYEQYF.

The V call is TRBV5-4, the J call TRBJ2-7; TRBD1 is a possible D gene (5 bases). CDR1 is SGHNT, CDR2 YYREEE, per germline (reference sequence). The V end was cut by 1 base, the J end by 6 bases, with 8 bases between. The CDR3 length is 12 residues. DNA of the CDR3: TGTGCCAGCAGCTTGCAGACAGCCGAGCAGTACTTC. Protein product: CASSLQTAEQYF.

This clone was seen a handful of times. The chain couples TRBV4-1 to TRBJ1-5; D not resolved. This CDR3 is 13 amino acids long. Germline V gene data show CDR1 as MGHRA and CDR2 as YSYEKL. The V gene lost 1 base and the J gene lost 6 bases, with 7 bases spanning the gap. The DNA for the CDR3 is TGCGCCAGCAGCCAAGTGGGAACTCAGCCCCAGCATTTT. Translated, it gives CASSQVGTQPQHF.

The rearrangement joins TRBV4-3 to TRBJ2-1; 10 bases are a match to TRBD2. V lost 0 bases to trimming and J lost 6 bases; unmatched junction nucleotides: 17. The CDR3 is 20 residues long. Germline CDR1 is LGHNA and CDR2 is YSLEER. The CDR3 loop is CASSQDRVSGILAGTNEQFF. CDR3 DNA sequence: TGCGCCAGCAGCCAAGATCGGGTTAGCGGCATACTAGCGGGAACCAATGAGCAGTTCTTC.